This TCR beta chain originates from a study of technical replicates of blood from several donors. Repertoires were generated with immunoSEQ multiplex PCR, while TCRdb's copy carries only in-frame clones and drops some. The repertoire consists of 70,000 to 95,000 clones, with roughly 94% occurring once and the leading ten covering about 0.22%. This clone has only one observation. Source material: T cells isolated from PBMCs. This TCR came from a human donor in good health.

CDR3 residues: CASGSGLAGYSTDTQYF. The DNA of the CDR3 is TGTGCTAGTGGTTCGGGACTAGCGGGCTATAGCACAGATACGCAGTATTTT. The chain has TRBV12-5 and TRBJ2-3, with 12 bases identical to TRBD2. V shed 4 bases and J 0 bases; nucleotides not matched to a gene: 5. This CDR3 has 17 amino acids. Germline V CDR1 and CDR2: LGHNT, FRNRAP.